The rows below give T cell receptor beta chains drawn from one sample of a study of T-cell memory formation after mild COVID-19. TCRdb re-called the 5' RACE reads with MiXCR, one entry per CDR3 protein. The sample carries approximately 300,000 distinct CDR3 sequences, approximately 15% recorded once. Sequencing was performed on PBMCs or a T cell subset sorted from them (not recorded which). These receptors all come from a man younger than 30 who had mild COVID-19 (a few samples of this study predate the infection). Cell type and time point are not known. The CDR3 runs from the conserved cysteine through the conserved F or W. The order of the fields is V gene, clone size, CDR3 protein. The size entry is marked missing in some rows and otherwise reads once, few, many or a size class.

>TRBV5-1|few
CASSLSTNTEAFF
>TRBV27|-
CASSFGPGPGDTQYF
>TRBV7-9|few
CASSKPGTGGNTIYF
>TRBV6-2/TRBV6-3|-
CASSYSGGLHSYNEQFF
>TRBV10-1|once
CASNQNRATGANVLTF
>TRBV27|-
CASSPTMNPYEQYF
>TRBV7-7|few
CASSYGQTYEQYF
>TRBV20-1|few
CSASRGSSTDTQYF
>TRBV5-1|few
CASRRLGRGNEQFF
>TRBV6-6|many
CASSTGNTEAFF
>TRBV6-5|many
CASSSQGARYVTQYF
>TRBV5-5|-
CASSLVNPDTSAKITPLHF
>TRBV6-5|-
CASSYSWGPNYGYTF
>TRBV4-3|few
CASSQAGLRDEQYF
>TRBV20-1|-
CSALRLNEQFF
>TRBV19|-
CASSINPRVDTQYF
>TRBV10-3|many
CAISEGANTGELFF
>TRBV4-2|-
CASSANYQRNTEAFF
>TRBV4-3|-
CASSQIRGVEAFF
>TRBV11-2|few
CASSLVVGDAGELFF
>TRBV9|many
CASGYKDTEAFF
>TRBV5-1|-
CASSLAWGDEQYF
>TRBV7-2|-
CASSFPPEETQYF
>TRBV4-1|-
CASSRRLGERADTQYF
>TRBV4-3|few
CASSQERHRYNEQFF
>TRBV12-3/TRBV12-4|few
CASSLAGPRGSEQYF
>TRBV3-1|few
CASSQFLTGSSPLHF
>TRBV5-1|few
CASSPPEGSTDTQYF
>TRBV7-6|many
CASRSQGAQGTDTQYF
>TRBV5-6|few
CASIFYSGASTDTQYF
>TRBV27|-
CASSPTKNTEAFF
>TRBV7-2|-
CASSPGGYWDTQYF
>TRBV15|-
CATSRDSAGGHEQFF
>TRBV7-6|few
CASSLAGLGEQFF
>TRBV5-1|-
CASSQTPTGIDYGYTF
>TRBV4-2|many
CASSQDPGGTYGYTF
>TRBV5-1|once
CASNFRGRDTQYF
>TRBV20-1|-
CSASRQNTEAFF
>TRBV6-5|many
CASSYGVSNQPQHF
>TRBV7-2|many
CASSFQAGEQFF
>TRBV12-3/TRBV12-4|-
CASSFDGRGTDTQYF
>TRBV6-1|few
CASSEGSGGLTDTQYF
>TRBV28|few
CASSLSGGARNEQFF
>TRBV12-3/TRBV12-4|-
CASSLKSGPGGTEAFF
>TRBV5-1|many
CASSPGAGGVWETQYF
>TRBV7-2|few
CASSSMRGQETQYF
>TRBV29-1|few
CSVRTGVYNSPLHF
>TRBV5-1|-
CASSLGQDATEAFF
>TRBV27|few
CASSLPGEEQYF
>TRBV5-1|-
CASSPLTGTSTDTQYF
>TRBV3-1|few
CASSQAWDRNTDTQYF
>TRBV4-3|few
CASSQGATSGGETQYF
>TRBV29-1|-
CSVTPGPESYGYTF
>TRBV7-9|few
CASSLGWDSTDTQYF
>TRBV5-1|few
CASSSGSKIGSGELFF